The 20 T cell receptor beta chains below come from one sample, sequenced in a study of tumor-infiltrating lymphocytes in primary liver carcinoma. TCR beta cDNA was made from 400 to 500 ng total RNA with a constant-region primer. Construction of TCR beta libraries relied on three successive nested multiplex PCR rounds employing slightly modified ARM-PCR. Two initial PCR rounds of about 11 cycles each paired TRBV1-TRBV30 forward primers with a C-beta reverse primer. A single record per CDR3 protein comes from TCRdb applying MiXCR to the multiplex PCR reads. The profile shows approximately 330,000 distinct CDR3 sequences, around 60% of them singletons. In addition to blood RNA drawn from unsorted whole blood, germline DNA was extracted. The material sequenced was peripheral blood. The receptors here all came from a man in his forties or fifties with primary liver carcinoma and hepatitis B virus infection.

With respect to this clonotype: Relative to the germline gene, one junction end is altered; a read error may explain this. The CDR3 protein is CGSSLIPTGYEQYF. The CDR3 bases are TGTGGCAGCAGTTTAATCCCCACTGGGTACGAGCAGTACTTC. The gene calls are TRBV28 and TRBJ2-7; D not resolved. The CDR3 covers 14 residues. CDR1 is MDHEN, CDR2 SYDVKM, per germline.

This clonotype was seen many times. This chain uses TRBV29-1 with TRBJ2-5, with TRBD1 matching 12 bases. The germline gives CDR1 SQVTM, CDR2 ANQGSEA. This CDR3 is 13 amino acids long. V lost 8 bases and J lost 5; bases outside the gene matches: 6. The CDR3 reads CSSGTGGLETQYF. CDR3 sequence (DNA): TGCAGCTCTGGGACAGGGGGCCTGGAGACCCAGTACTTC.

Ten or more counts support this clonotype. One end of the junction varies from germline; a read error may be responsible. The chain joins TRBV5-1 to TRBJ2-1; no firm D call. The CDR3 runs to 14 residues. Germline CDR1 SGHRS, CDR2 YFSETQ. The CDR3 reads CASSSGSSYNEQFF. The CDR3 bases are TGTGCCAGCAGTTCTGGCAGCTCCTACAATGAGCAGTTCTTC. Variable domain in full (rest from reference TRBV5-1 and TRBJ2-1): KAGVTQTPRYLIKTRGQQVTLSCSPISGHRSVSWYQQTPGQGLQFLFEYFSETQRNKGNFPGRFSGRQFSNSRSEMNVSTLELGDSALYLCASSSGSSYNEQFFGPGTRLTVL.

This clonotype was detected ten times or more. The V gene is TRBV4-1, the J gene TRBJ2-7; maybe TRBD1 (5 bases). Trimming removed 1 base at V and 6 bases at J, with 16 bases between. Germline V gene sequence: CDR1 MGHRA, CDR2 YSYEKL. The CDR3 has 15 residues. The CDR3 DNA sequence: TGCGCCAGCAGCCAAGCGGCCAGGGTCGACTTCGAGCAGTACTTC. Translated, it gives CASSQAARVDFEQYF.

As for this clonotype: The junction does not match germline at one end; this may be a read error. This chain links TRBV11-2 with TRBJ2-1; D might be TRBD1 (5 bases). In germline, CDR1 is SGHAT, CDR2 FQNNGV. The CDR3 has 15 residues. This chain's CDR3 is CASRLSQGTYSEQFF. In DNA, the CDR3 is TGTGCCAGCAGGTTAAGTCAGGGCACTTACAGTGAGCAGTTCTTC.

In regard to this clonotype: The junction departs from the called germline gene at one end, perhaps through a read error. The rearrangement links TRBV11-2 to TRBJ2-1; tentatively, D is TRBD1 (6 bases). CDR3 length equals 15 residues. Germline CDR1 reads SGHAT; CDR2 reads FQNNGV. The CDR3 nucleotides are TGCGCCAGCAGCCCAACAGGGCTCTCCTACAATGGGCAGTTCTTC. Translating gives CASSPTGLSYNGQFF.

The V gene is TRBV12-5, the J gene TRBJ2-1; 7 bases align to TRBD1. The CDR3 is made up of 19 amino acids. V shed 2 bases and J 0 bases; nucleotides not matched to a gene: 13. Per the germline V gene, CDR1 is LGHNT and CDR2 is FRNRAP. The CDR3 sequence: CASGLYLGGRSSSYNEQFF. The CDR3 region has the DNA TGTGCTAGTGGTTTGTACCTAGGGGGCCGCAGTAGCTCCTACAATGAGCAGTTCTTC.

Points on this clonotype: Just one base apart from a much larger clone, this may be a read error. The chain couples TRBV6-5 to TRBJ2-1, with 13 bases fitting TRBD2. The CDR3 consists of 15 residues. Germline CDR1 MNHEY, CDR2 SVGAGI. CDR3 amino acids: CGSSHRTSGSNEQFF. CDR3 coding DNA: TGTGGCAGCAGCCACCGGACTAGCGGGAGTAATGAGCAGTTCTTC.

To note about this clonotype: The final CDR3 position lacks the conserved phenylalanine or tryptophan, pointing to a likely read error. The limits of the CDR3 on the DNA are not certain, so only TCRdb's listed CDR3 is given. The J gene is TRBJ1-2, the V gene TRBV6-1. Germline V gene data show CDR1 as MNHNS and CDR2 as SASEGT. Termini included, the CDR3 measures 14 amino acids. The CDR3 loop reads CASFEDPPSTRSTL.

The J gene is TRBJ2-7, the V gene TRBV4-1, with TRBD2 matching over 7 bases. Trimming removed 0 bases from V and 2 bases from J; junction bases left unmatched: 4. The CDR3 runs 15 residues. CDR1 and CDR2 from the germline V gene are MGHRA and YSYEKL. The CDR3 DNA sequence: TGCGCCAGCAGCCAAGAGGGCCTAGCGGCCTACGAGCAGTACTTC. It is translated as CASSQEGLAAYEQYF.

This clonotype appeared a single time. The V and J genes are TRBV5-5 and TRBJ1-2, with D perhaps TRBD1 (6 bases). V gave up 4 bases and J gave up 0 bases, with 13 bases separating them. The CDR3 has 15 amino acids. Germline CDR1 reads SGHKS; CDR2 reads YYEKEE (reference sequence). The CDR3 bases are TGTGCCAGCAGCCGCCGGGACACCACTAACTATGGCTACACCTTC. It yields the protein CASSRRDTTNYGYTF.

Concerning this clonotype: A read error is possible here, since a much larger clone lies one base away. The chain has TRBV6-5 and TRBJ2-5; D is unclear. The germline CDR1 and CDR2 sequences are MNHEY and SVGAGI. The CDR3 covers 12 residues. DNA of the CDR3: TGTGCCAACAGTGATACTATGGAGACCCAGTACTTC. It codes for CANSDTMETQYF.

In this sample, this clonotype turned up once. A much larger clone sits a single nucleotide away, making a read error possible. This chain connects TRBV12-3 or TRBV12-4 to TRBJ1-2; 9 bases are shared with TRBD1. Unmatched junction bases numbered 6, after V lost 5 bases and J lost 11 bases. The CDR3 extends over 12 amino acids. The CDR3 region has the DNA TGTGCCAGCAGTACCGGACAGGGGAGGTACACCTTC. This encodes CASSTGQGRYTF.

Of note for this clonotype: A read error is possible here, since a much larger clone lies one base away. The J gene is TRBJ2-1, the V gene TRBV6-1; D ambiguous. Trimming took 2 bases from V and 2 from J, leaving 16 bases between them. Germline V gene data show CDR1 as MNHNS and CDR2 as SASEGT. CDR3 length: 17 residues. The CDR3 nucleotides read TGTGCCAGCAGTGAATATTCGGGTGGCATCACCTACAATGAGCAGTTCTTC. Its protein is CASSEYSGGITYNEQFF.

This clonotype appeared many times. V usage is TRBV28 and J usage is TRBJ2-2; D is possibly TRBD1 (6 bases). The germline V and J ends were trimmed by 3 bases and 5 bases, with 16 bases remaining between them. This CDR3 is 16 amino acids long. CDR1 and CDR2 (germline): MDHEN, SYDVKM. Here the CDR3 reads CASSFPQGHSTGELFF. The CDR3 DNA follows: TGTGCCAGCAGTTTTCCTCAGGGACACTCAACCGGGGAGCTGTTTTTT. Together with reference TRBV28 and TRBJ2-2, the CDR3 gives the full variable domain: DVKVTQSSRYLVKRTGEKVFLECVQDMDHENMFWYRQDPGLGLRLIYFSYDVKMKEKGDIPEGYSVSREKKERFSLILESASTNQTSMYLCASSFPQGHSTGELFFGEGSRLTVL.

As for this clonotype: One end of the junction fails to match germline, which may point to a read error. The chain has TRBV14 and TRBJ2-5; D may be TRBD2 (6 bases). CDR3 length equals 14 residues. Germline CDR1 SGHDN, CDR2 FVKESK. CDR3 amino acids: CASNQGRQTETQYF. CDR3 nucleotides: TGTGCCAGCAACCAAGGGAGGCAGACAGAGACCCAGTACTTC.

By its share, this clonotype is medium-sized. The gene calls are TRBV11-2 and TRBJ2-5, with 8 bases fitting TRBD1. V was pared by 6 bases and J by 4 bases, with 7 bases of the junction left unmatched. The CDR3 contains 14 residues. In germline, CDR1 is SGHAT, CDR2 FQNNGV. The CDR3 coding sequence is TGTGCCAGCAGACCAATTACAGGGGGAGAGACCCAGTACTTC. This codes for CASRPITGGETQYF. Together with reference TRBV11-2 and TRBJ2-5, the CDR3 gives the full variable domain: EAGVAQSPRYKIIEKRQSVAFWCNPISGHATLYWYQQILGQGPKLLIQFQNNGVVDDSQLPKDRFSAERLKGVDSTLKIQPAKLEDSAVYLCASRPITGGETQYFGPGTRLLVL.

With regard to this clonotype: A much bigger clone sits one base away, suggesting this may be a read error. The chain couples TRBV5-5 to TRBJ2-1; 8 nucleotides line up with TRBD2. CDR3 length: 16 residues. J lost 5 bases, V lost 4 bases, and 11 bases had no gene match. CDR1 and CDR2 from the germline V gene are SGHKS and YYEKEE (reference sequence). The CDR3 DNA reads as TGTGCCAGCAGCCCGAACGGGAGGGGGACCCACAATGAGCAGTTCTTC. It yields the protein CASSPNGRGTHNEQFF.

About this clonotype itself: A much larger clone sits a single nucleotide away, making a read error possible. V and J are TRBV29-1 and TRBJ2-5; perhaps TRBD1 as D (6 bases). The CDR3 has 13 residues. Trimming removed 5 bases at V and 4 bases at J, with 14 bases between. Germline V gene lookup returns CDR1 SQVTM and CDR2 ANQGSEA. The CDR3 DNA sequence: TGCAGCGTTAGTAGGGGGATTGGAGAGACCCAGTACTTC. Its protein is CSVSRGIGETQYF.

This clonotype occurred once. An end of the junction does not agree with germline; a read error may underlie this. The chain has TRBV11-2 and TRBJ1-1, with D unclear. CDR1 SGHAT and CDR2 FQNNGV come from the germline V gene. This CDR3 has 15 residues. The CDR3 coding sequence is TGTGCTAGCACCTTAGAACCGAGAATTAACACTGAAGCTTTCTTT. It specifies CASTLEPRINTEAFF.